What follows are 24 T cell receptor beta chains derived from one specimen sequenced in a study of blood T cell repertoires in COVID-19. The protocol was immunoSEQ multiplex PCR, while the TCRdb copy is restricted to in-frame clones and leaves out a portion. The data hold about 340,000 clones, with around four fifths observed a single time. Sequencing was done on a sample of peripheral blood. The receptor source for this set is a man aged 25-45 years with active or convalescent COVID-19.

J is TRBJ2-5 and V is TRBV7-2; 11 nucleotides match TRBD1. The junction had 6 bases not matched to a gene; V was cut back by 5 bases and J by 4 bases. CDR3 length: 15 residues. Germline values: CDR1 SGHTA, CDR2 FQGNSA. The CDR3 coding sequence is TGTGCCAGCAGCAATGGGGGACAGGGGGGAGAGACCCAGTACTTC. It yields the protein CASSNGGQGGETQYF.

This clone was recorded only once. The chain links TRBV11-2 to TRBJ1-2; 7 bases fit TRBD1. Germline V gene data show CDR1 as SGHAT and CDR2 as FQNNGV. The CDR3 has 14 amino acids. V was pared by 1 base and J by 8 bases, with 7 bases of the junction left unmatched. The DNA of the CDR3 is TGTGCCAGCAGCTTAGGAGACAGGGTGTTAGGCTACACCTTC. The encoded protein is CASSLGDRVLGYTF.

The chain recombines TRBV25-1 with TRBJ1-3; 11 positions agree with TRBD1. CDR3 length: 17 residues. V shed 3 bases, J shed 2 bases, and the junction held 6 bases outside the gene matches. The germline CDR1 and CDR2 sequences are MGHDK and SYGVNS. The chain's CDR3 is CASSETLGQGAGNTIYF. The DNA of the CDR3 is TGTGCCAGCAGTGAGACTCTGGGACAGGGGGCTGGAAACACCATATATTTT.

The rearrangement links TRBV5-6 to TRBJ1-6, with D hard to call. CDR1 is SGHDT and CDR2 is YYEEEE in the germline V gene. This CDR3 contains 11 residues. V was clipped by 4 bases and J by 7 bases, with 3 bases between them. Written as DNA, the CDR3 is TGTGCCAGCAGCCAGAATTCACCCCTCCACTTT. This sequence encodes CASSQNSPLHF.

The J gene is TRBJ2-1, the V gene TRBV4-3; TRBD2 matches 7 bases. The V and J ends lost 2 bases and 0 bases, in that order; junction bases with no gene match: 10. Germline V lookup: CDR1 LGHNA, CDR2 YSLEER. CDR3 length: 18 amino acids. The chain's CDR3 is CASSQSGANTFSYNEQFF. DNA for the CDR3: TGCGCCAGCAGCCAAAGCGGGGCTAACACCTTCTCCTACAATGAGCAGTTCTTC.

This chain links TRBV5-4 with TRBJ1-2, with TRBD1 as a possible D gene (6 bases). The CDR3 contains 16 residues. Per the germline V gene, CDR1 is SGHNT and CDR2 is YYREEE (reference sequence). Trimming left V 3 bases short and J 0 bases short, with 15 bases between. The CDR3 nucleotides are TGTGCCAGCAGCTCCGGATCCGCAGGGGCTAACTATGGCTACACCTTC. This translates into CASSSGSAGANYGYTF.

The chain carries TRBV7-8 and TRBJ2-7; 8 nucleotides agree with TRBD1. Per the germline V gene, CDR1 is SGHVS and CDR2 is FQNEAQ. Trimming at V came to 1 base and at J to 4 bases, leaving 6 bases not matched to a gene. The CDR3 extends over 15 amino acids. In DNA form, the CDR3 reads TGTGCCAGCAGCTTAGAAGGGACAGGACCTTACGAGCAGTACTTC. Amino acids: CASSLEGTGPYEQYF. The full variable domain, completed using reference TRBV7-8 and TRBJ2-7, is GAGVSQSPRYKVAKRGQDVALRCDPISGHVSLFWYQQALGQGPEFLTYFQNEAQLDKSGLPSDRFFAERPEGSVSTLKIQRTQQEDSAVYLCASSLEGTGPYEQYFGPGTRLTVT.

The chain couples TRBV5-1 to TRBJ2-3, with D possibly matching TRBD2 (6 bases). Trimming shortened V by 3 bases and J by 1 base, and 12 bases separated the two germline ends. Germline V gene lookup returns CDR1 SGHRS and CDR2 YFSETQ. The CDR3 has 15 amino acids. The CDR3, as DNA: TGCGCCAGCAGCTCTACGGGAGCCGGCACAGATACGCAGTATTTT. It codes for CASSSTGAGTDTQYF.

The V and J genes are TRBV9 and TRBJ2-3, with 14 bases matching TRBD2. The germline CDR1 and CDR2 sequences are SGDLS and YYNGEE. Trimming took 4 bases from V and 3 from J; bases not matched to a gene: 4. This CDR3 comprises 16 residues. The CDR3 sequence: CASSYRTSGRTDTQYF. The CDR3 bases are TGTGCCAGCAGCTACCGGACTAGCGGGAGGACAGATACGCAGTATTTT.

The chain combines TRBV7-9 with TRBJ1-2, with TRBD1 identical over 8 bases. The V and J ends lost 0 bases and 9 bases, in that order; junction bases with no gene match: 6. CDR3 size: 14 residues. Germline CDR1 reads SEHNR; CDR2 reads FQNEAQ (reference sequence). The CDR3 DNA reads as TGTGCCAGCAGCTTAGCGGCCCAGGGGGCTCGCTACACCTTC. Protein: CASSLAAQGARYTF.

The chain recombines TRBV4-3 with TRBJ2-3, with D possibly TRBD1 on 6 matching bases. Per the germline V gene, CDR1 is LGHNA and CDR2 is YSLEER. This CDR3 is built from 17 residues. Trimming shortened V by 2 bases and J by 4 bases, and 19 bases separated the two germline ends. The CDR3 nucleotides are TGCGCCAGCAGCCAATCTCCCCAGGGGATCGGCCCAGATACGCAGTATTTT. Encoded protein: CASSQSPQGIGPDTQYF.

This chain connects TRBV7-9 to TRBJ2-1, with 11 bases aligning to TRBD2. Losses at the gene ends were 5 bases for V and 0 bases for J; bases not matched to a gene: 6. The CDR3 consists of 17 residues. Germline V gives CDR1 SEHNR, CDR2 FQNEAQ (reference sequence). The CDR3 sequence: CASSHSGRGYSYNEQFF. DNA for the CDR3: TGTGCCAGCAGCCATAGCGGGAGGGGCTACTCCTACAATGAGCAGTTCTTC.

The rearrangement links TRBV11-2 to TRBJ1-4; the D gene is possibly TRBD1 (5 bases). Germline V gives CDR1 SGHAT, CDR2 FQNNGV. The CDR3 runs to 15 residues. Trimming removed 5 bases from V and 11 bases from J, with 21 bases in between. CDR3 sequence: CASSREQESLRKLFF. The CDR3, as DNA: TGTGCCAGCAGCCGCGAACAGGAGTCCCTCAGGAAACTGTTTTTT. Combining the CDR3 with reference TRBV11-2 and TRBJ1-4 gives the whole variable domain EAGVAQSPRYKIIEKRQSVAFWCNPISGHATLYWYQQILGQGPKLLIQFQNNGVVDDSQLPKDRFSAERLKGVDSTLKIQPAKLEDSAVYLCASSREQESLRKLFFGSGTQLSVL.

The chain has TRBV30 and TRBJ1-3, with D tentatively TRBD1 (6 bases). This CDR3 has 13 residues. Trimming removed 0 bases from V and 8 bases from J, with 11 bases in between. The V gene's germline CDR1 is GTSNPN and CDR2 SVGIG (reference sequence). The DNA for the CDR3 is TGTGCCTGGAGTGTACAGGGCGGGCACACCATATATTTT. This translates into CAWSVQGGHTIYF.

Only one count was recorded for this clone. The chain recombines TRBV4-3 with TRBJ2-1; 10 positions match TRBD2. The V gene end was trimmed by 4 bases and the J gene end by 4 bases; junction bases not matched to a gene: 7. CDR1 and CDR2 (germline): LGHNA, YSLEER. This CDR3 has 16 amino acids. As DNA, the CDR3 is TGCGCCAGCAGCCTACTCACTAGCGGGGTTTACAATGAGCAGTTCTTC. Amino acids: CASSLLTSGVYNEQFF.

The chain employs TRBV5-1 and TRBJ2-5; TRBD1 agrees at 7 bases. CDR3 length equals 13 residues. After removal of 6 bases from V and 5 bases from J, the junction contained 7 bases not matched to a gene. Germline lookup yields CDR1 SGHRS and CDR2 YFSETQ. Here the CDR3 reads CASTKGAGETQYF. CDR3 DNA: TGCGCCAGCACGAAGGGGGCTGGGGAGACCCAGTACTTC.

CDR3 nucleotide sequence: TGTGCCAGCTCACCACCAGGCGGGAGTAACACCGGGGAGCTGTTTTTT. Translation gives CASSPPGGSNTGELFF. The chain is built from TRBV18 and TRBJ2-2, with 7 nucleotides matching TRBD2. With V trimmed by 0 bases and J by 2 bases, 3 bases remained unmatched. Germline V CDR1 and CDR2: KGHSH, LQKENI. This CDR3 comprises 16 residues.

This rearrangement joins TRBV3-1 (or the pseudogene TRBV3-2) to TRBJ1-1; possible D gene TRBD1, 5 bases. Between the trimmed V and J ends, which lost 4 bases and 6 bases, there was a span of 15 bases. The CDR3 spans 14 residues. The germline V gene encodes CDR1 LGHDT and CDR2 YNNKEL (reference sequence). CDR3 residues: CASSPRTRSSEAFF. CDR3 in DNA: TGTGCCAGCAGCCCTCGGACAAGAAGCTCTGAAGCTTTCTTT.

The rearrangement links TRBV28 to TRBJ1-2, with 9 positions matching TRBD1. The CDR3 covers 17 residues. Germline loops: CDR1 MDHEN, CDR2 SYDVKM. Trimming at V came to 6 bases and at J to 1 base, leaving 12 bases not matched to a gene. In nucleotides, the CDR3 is TGTGCCAGCAGGGGGCCGGGACAGGGCTTGATTAACTATGGCTACACCTTC. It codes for CASRGPGQGLINYGYTF.

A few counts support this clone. The CDR3, as DNA: TGTGCCAGCAGTGAGGGACAGGGCTGGGGCTACACCTTC. Translating it yields CASSEGQGWGYTF. The J gene is TRBJ1-2, the V gene TRBV2; the match to TRBD1 covers 9 bases. The CDR3 consists of 13 residues. Germline CDR1 reads SNHLY; CDR2 reads FYNNEI. The V gene end was trimmed by 3 bases and the J gene end by 8 bases; junction bases not matched to a gene: 4.

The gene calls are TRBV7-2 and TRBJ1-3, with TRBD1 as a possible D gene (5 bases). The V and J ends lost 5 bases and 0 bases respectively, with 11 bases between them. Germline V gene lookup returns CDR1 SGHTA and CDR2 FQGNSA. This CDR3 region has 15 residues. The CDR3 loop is CASSAGTTSGNTIYF. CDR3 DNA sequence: TGTGCCAGCAGCGCCGGGACTACCTCTGGAAACACCATATATTTT.

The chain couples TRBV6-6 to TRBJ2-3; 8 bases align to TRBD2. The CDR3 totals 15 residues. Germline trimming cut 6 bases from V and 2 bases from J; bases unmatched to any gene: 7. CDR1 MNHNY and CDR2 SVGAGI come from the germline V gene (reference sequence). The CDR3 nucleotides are TGTGCCAGCAGAGACCGGGGGGGTGACACAGATACGCAGTATTTT. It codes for CASRDRGGDTDTQYF.

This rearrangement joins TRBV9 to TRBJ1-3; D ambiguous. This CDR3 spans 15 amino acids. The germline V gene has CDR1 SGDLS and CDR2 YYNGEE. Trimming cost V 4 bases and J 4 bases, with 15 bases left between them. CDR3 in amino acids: CASSISPGSGNTIYF. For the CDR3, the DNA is TGTGCCAGCAGCATAAGCCCGGGTTCGGGAAACACCATATATTTT.

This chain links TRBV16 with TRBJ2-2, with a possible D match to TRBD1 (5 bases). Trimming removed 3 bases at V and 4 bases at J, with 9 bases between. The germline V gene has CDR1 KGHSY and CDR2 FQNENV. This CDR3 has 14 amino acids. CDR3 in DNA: TGTGCCAGCAGCCAGTCCAGGGCCACCGGGGAGCTGTTTTTT. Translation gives CASSQSRATGELFF.